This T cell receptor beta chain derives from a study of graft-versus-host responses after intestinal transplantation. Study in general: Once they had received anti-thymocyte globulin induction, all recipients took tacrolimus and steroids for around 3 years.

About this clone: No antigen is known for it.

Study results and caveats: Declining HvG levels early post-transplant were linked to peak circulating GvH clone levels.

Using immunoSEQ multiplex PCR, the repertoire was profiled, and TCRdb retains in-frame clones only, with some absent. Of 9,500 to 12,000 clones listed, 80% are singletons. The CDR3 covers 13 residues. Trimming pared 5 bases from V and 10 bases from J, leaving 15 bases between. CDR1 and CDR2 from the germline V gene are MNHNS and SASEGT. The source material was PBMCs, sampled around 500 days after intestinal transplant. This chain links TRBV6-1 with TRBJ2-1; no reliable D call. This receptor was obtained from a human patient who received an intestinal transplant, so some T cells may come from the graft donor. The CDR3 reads CASSTRTAGEQFF. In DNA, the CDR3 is TGTGCCAGCAGTACCCGGACGGCCGGGGAGCAGTTCTTC.